This T cell receptor (beta chain) was recorded in a study of blood T cell repertoires in COVID-19 (dated by TCRdb to 2019 to 2021). At the level of the whole study: The collaborator samples originated in the United States, Italy and Spain and spanned the acute and convalescent phases of COVID-19. The material from the prospective study consisted of cDNA or gDNA derived from T cells, B-cell-depleted T cells, or PBMCs. Deeply sampled blood TCRbeta repertoires from subjects exposed to, actively infected with, or recovered from COVID-19 were included in the dataset. A freely available public database, intended as a resource for researchers studying the immune response to SARS-CoV-2, is where the repertoires were released. Samples came from the ongoing ImmuneRACE study (first 160 participants) plus 1,254 subjects from 6 global collaborators. The sample metadata nearly always contained a de-identified subject ID, COVID-19 status, age in years and sex. Where available, HLA class I and class II types were obtained from metadata supplied by the sample provider rather than from assay-based typing. General findings and caveats noted by the study authors: Clinical and demographic metadata were provided uncurated, with the amount varying by source and participant.

This clone was seen a few times. Its target antigen remains unknown. Per-base qualities were not stored, and no clone one base away is much larger. Whole blood was collected in K2EDTA tubes by collaborating institutions according to the institutions' own protocols. For TCRbeta analysis, collaborator samples were shipped as frozen whole blood, as isolated PBMCs, or as DNA extracted from either sample type. The immunoSEQ Assay, a bias-controlled multiplex PCR, was used to amplify TCRbeta CDR3 regions from genomic DNA. For the original study's pipeline: Within the assay, amplification of reference gene primers was used to estimate how many nucleated cells each sample contained. Sequence reads were collapsed and filtered to measure the absolute abundance of every unique TCRbeta CDR3 rearrangement. Productive Simpson clonality was computed per sample as the square root of Simpson's diversity index over productive rearrangements. TCRdb holds this immuneACCESS table with in-frame rearrangements only. Some clones are missing; in checked studies, unresolved V genes explain under half, and the rest has no known cause. V and J calls and clone size follow that table, whereas D and trimming were derived from the DNA. This sample lists 200,000 to 250,000 clones; about four fifths were detected once. Together, the top ten hold about 3.2% of the sample.

Reading from cysteine to phenylalanine, the CDR3 counts 11 amino acids. Of all the DNA, just the CDR3 is kept, 33 bases in frame from base 1. V and J are truncated by 7 bases and 10 bases respectively, leaving an intervening sequence of 13 bases. Reading the germline V gene (reference sequence) gives CDR1 LNHDA and CDR2 SQIVND. The sequenced sample consisted of peripheral blood. This sequence was found in a woman aged 18-30 years with acute or convalescent COVID-19. The V and J segments used are TRBV19 and TRBJ1-1; the D segment could be TRBD1, given 5 matching bases. The sequenced DNA is TGTGCCAGTACCAGAGGGAGGGGAGCTTTCTTT. It codes for CASTRGRGAFF.